This T cell receptor beta chain comes out of a study of blood T cell repertoires in COVID-19. The wider study: Acute and convalescent COVID-19 samples came from the United States, Italy and Spain. PBMCs, B-cell-depleted T cells, or T cells provided the cDNA or gDNA that made up the material.

TCRdb keeps only in-frame clones here, not all; method: immunoSEQ multiplex PCR. Here the sample spans nearly 250,000 clones, 86% being singletons. Seattle's cohort entered during active infection and was followed longitudinally. CDR1 and CDR2 (germline): MRHNA, SNTAGT. Trimming removed 4 bases from V and 7 bases from J, with 11 bases in between. The CDR3 length is 13 residues. The rearrangement joins TRBV6-4 to TRBJ1-5; no definite D call. The TCR was taken from a woman older than 75 with COVID-19, enrolled during active disease. The sequencing input was peripheral blood. This CDR3 reads CASSAELGQPQHF. The CDR3 region has the DNA TGTGCCAGCAGTGCTGAACTCGGGCAGCCCCAGCATTTT.